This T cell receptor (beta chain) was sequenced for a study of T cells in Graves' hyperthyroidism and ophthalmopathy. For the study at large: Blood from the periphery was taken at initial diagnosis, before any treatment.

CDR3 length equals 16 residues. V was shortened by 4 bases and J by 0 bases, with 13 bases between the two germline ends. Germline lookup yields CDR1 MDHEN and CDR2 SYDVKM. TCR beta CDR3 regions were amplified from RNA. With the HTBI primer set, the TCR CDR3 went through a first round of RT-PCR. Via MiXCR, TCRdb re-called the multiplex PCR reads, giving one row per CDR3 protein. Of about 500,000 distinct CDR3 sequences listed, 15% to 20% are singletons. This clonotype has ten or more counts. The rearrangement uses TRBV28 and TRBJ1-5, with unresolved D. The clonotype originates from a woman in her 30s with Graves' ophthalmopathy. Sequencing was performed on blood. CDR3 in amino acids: CASSSGQTYSNQPQHF. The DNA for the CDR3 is TGTGCCAGCAGTTCCGGGCAGACCTATAGCAATCAGCCCCAGCATTTT.